This T cell receptor (beta chain) is drawn from a study of patients and donors after allogeneic stem cell transplantation. A single record per CDR3 protein comes from TCRdb applying MiXCR to the RT-PCR reads. Among roughly 150,000 distinct CDR3 sequences listed, 24% were seen once. The material sequenced was blood, either unsorted or a sorted T cell fraction (not recorded which). This TCR came from a human donor who was either an allogeneic HSCT recipient or a stem cell or donor lymphocyte infusion donor (not recorded which). It is not recorded whose cells these are; they may come from a transplant donor.

CDR3 nucleotide sequence: TGTGCCATCAGTGACTTCCACTCCTACGAGCAGTACTTC. It yields the protein CAISDFHSYEQYF. The rearrangement links TRBV10-3 to TRBJ2-7; D not certain. Germline V gene data show CDR1 as ENHRY and CDR2 as SYGVKD. There are 13 residues in the CDR3. The germline V and J ends were trimmed by 3 bases and 0 bases, with 6 bases remaining between them.